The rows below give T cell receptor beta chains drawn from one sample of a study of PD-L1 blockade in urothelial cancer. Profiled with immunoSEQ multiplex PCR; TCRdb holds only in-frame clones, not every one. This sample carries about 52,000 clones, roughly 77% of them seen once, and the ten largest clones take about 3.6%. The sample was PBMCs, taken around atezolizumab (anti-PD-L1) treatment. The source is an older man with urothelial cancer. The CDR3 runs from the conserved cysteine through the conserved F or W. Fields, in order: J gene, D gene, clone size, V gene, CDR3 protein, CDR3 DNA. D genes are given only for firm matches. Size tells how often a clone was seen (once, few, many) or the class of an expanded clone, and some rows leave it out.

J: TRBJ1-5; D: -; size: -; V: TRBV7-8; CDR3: CASSPLEGVSPQHF; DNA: TGTGCCAGCAGCCCCCTAGAAGGTGTATCGCCCCAGCATTTT
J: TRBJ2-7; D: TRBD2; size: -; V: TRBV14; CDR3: CASSPRRLVGRDYEQYF; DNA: TGTGCCAGCAGCCCACGCAGACTAGTTGGGAGGGACTACGAGCAGTACTTC
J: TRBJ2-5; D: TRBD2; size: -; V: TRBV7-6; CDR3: CASSPSGTSSKETQYF; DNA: TGTGCCAGCAGCCCTTCCGGGACTAGCTCCAAAGAGACCCAGTACTTC
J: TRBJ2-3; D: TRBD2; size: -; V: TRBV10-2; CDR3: CASSRLQAGGSTDTQYF; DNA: TGCGCCAGCAGTCGGCTACAAGCGGGGGGTTCCACAGATACGCAGTATTTT
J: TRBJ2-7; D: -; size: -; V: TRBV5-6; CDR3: CASSPQLRFYEQYF; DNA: TGTGCCAGCAGCCCCCAACTGCGATTCTACGAGCAGTACTTC
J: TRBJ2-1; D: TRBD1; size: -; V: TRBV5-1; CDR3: CASSLTGERDEQFF; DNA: TGCGCCAGCAGCCTGACAGGGGAAAGGGATGAGCAGTTCTTC
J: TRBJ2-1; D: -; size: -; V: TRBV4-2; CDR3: CASSQDTQGHPPFF; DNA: TGTGCCAGCAGCCAAGATACACAGGGCCACCCCCCGTTCTTC
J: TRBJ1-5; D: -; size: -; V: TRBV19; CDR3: CASSQGGSQPQHF; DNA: TGTGCCAGTAGTCAAGGGGGAAGTCAGCCCCAGCATTTT
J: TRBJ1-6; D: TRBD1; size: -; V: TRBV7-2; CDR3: CASSLDRGRNSPLHF; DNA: TGTGCCAGCAGCTTAGACAGGGGGAGAAATTCACCCCTCCACTTT
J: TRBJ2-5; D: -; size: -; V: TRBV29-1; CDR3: CSVNRGRRGGETQYF; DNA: TGCAGCGTCAACAGGGGGCGGCGGGGGGGGGAGACCCAGTACTTC
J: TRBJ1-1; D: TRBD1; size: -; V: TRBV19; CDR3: CASRIGDRGNTEAFF; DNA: TGTGCCAGTAGGATCGGGGACAGGGGAAACACTGAAGCTTTCTTT
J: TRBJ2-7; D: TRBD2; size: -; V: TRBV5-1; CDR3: CASSLASGGIKSYEQYF; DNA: TGCGCCAGCAGCTTGGCTAGCGGGGGAATCAAATCCTACGAGCAGTACTTC
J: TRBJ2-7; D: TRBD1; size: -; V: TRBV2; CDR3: CASSEQGQRSYEQYF; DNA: TGTGCCAGCAGTGAACAGGGACAGCGCTCCTACGAGCAGTACTTC
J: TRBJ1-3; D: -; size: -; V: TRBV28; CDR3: CASRGQTGPGNTIYF; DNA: TGTGCCAGCAGAGGTCAGACAGGACCCGGAAACACCATATATTTT
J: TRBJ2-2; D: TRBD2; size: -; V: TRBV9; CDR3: CASSTLGLAGGELFF; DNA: TGTGCCAGCAGCACCCTGGGACTAGCGGGCGGGGAGCTGTTTTTT
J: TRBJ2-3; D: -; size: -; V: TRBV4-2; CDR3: CASSQVGASTDTQYF; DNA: TGTGCCAGCAGCCAAGTTGGGGCTAGCACAGATACGCAGTATTTT
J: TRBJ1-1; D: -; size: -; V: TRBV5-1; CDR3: CASSLAGRAEAFF; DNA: TGCGCCAGCAGCTTGGCCGGGCGGGCTGAAGCTTTCTTT
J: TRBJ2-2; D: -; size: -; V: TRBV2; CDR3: CASSESSNTGELFF; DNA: TGTGCCAGCAGCGAGAGTTCGAACACCGGGGAGCTGTTTTTT
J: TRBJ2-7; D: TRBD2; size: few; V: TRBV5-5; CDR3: CASSSNPGLRVGEQYF; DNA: TGTGCCAGCAGCTCAAACCCGGGACTACGCGTAGGGGAGCAGTACTTC
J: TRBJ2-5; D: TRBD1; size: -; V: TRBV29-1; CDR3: CSVQESGGGETQYF; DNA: TGCAGCGTCCAAGAGTCAGGGGGTGGAGAGACCCAGTACTTC
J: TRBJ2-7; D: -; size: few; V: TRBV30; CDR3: CAQTPTGLYEQYF; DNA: TGTGCCCAAACCCCGACAGGCCTCTACGAGCAGTACTTC
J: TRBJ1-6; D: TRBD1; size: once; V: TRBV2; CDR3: CAGLDRANSPLHF; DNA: TGTGCCGGACTGGACAGGGCTAATTCACCCCTCCACTTT
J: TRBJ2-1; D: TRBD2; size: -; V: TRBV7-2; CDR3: CASTLAGGGSYNEQFF; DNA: TGTGCCAGCACCCTAGCGGGGGGGGGATCCTACAATGAGCAGTTCTTC
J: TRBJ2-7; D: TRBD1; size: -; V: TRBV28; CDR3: CASSEGADHEQYF; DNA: TGTGCCAGCAGCGAGGGGGCGGACCACGAGCAGTACTTC
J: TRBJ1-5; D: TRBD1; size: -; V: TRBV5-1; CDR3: CASSPGTVNQPQHF; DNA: TGCGCCAGCAGCCCCGGGACAGTTAATCAGCCCCAGCATTTT
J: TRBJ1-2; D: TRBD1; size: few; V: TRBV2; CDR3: CASGQGWAGYTF; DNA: TGTGCCAGCGGACAGGGGTGGGCTGGCTACACCTTC
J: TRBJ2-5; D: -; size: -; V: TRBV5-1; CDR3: CASQGWGQETQYF; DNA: TGCGCCAGCCAGGGTTGGGGACAAGAGACCCAGTACTTC
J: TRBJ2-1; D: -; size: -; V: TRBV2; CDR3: CASSYRVGNEQFF; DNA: TGTGCCAGCAGTTACAGGGTAGGGAATGAGCAGTTCTTC
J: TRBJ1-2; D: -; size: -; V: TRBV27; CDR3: CASSAPNLYGYTF; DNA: TGTGCCAGCAGTGCGCCCAACCTCTATGGCTACACCTTC
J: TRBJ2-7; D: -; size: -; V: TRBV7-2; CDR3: CASSRGAGSPYEQYF; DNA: TGTGCCAGCAGCCGCGGGGCAGGGTCACCCTACGAGCAGTACTTC
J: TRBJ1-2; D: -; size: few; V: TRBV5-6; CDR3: CASLGRGEGYGYTF; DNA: TGTGCCAGCCTAGGGAGGGGCGAGGGCTATGGCTACACCTTC
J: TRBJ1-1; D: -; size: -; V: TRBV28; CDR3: CASSLRGGEFRTEAFF; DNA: TGTGCCAGCAGTTTGCGGGGGGGGGAGTTTCGCACTGAAGCTTTCTTT
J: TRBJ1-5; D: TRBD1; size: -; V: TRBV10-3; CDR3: CAISEGTASNQPQHF; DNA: TGTGCCATCAGTGAGGGGACAGCTAGCAATCAGCCCCAGCATTTT
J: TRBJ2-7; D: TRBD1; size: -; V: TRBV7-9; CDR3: CASSSTYRGNEQYF; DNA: TGTGCCAGCAGCTCCACCTACAGGGGTAACGAGCAGTACTTC
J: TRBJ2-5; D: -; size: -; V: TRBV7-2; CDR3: CASSSGPQGGETQYF; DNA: TGTGCCAGCAGCTCCGGCCCCCAGGGTGGCGAGACCCAGTACTTC
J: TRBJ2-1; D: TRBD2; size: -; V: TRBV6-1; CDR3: CASSEDLAVAYNEQFF; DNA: TGTGCCAGCAGTGAAGACCTAGCGGTTGCCTACAATGAGCAGTTCTTC
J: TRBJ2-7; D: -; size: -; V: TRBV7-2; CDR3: CASSLGLANYEQYF; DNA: TGTGCCAGCAGCTTAGGGCTAGCTAACTACGAGCAGTACTTC
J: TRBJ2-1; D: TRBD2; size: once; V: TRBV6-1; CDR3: CASSEIAGGRDEQFF; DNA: TGTGCCAGCAGTGAAATAGCGGGAGGTCGGGATGAGCAGTTCTTC
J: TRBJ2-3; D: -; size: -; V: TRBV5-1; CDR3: CASSLGRVTDTQYF; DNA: TGCGCCAGCAGCTTGGGGAGGGTAACAGATACGCAGTATTTT
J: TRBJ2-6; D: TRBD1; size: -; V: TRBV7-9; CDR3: CASGRTGAKSGANVLTF; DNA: TGTGCCAGCGGGCGGACAGGGGCGAAATCTGGGGCCAACGTCCTGACTTTC
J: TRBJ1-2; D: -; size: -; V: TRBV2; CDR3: CASSEMGLLNYGYTF; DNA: TGTGCCAGCAGTGAAATGGGACTGCTTAACTATGGCTACACCTTC